A selection of T cell receptor beta chains follows, all from one sample in a study of T cell repertoires in cytomegalovirus infection. These receptors lack a known antigen. TCRdb itself ran the reads through MiXCR, one entry per CDR3 protein. Here the sample spans 650,000 to 900,000 distinct CDR3 sequences, 30% to 35% being singletons. The source was cultured CD8+ T cells from PBMCs, collected from culture after CMV antigen stimulation. Source of these receptors: a human donor in good health (CMV status not recorded). Some clones in this sample may be carry-over from other donors' samples. CDR3s include the opening cysteine and the closing phenylalanine or tryptophan. Each record gives: clone size, J gene, V gene, D gene, CDR3 DNA, CDR3 protein. A D gene is named only where the DNA matches it firmly. Where a row states a size, it is once, few, many or the class of an expanded clone; other rows omit it.

few,TRBJ2-5,TRBV13,TRBD2,TGTGCCAGCAGCCAGGGGACTAGCGGTTACCAAGAGACCCAGTACTTC,CASSQGTSGYQETQYF
many,TRBJ1-1,TRBV7-8,.,TGTGCCAGCAGCTTAGGAGAGAAAGCTTTCTTT,CASSLGEKAFF
few,TRBJ2-3,TRBV2,.,TGTGCCAGCACGCTGCCAGATACGCAGTATTTT,CASTLPDTQYF
few,TRBJ1-4,TRBV20-1,.,TGCAGTGCTGTCGGGTGGGGCGCAACTAATGAAAAACTGTTTTTT,CSAVGWGATNEKLFF
.,TRBJ2-2,TRBV6-2/TRBV6-3,.,TGTGCCAGCACCCCGGGACTCATTATGGGAATGAACACCGGGGAGCTGTTTTTT,CASTPGLIMGMNTGELFF
few,TRBJ2-1,TRBV6-2/TRBV6-3,TRBD1,TGTGCCAGCCTATTACGGGACAGGACGAGCTCCTACAATGAGCAGTTCTTC,CASLLRDRTSSYNEQFF
.,TRBJ2-1,TRBV27,.,TGTGCCAGCAGTAACTCCGGGGGGCCCCCCTACAATGAGCAGTTCTTC,CASSNSGGPPYNEQFF
few,TRBJ1-1,TRBV12-3/TRBV12-4,TRBD1,TGTGCCAGCAGAGCTACCGACAGGGAGGAGGCTTTCTTT,CASRATDREEAFF
few,TRBJ2-1,TRBV27,.,TGTGCCAGCAGTTTACCGCTGGGCAATGAGCAGTTCTTC,CASSLPLGNEQFF
.,TRBJ2-6,TRBV6-1,.,TGTGCCAGCAGTGAACCTCTGGGGTCCAACGTCCTGACTTTC,CASSEPLGSNVLTF
.,TRBJ2-2,TRBV2,.,TGTGCCAGCAGCACCCCCGCAACTAGAGGCACCGGGGAGCTGTTTTTT,CASSTPATRGTGELFF
few,TRBJ1-2,TRBV20-1,TRBD1,TGCAGTGCTAGGGTGACAGGGAGCTATGGCTACACCTTC,CSARVTGSYGYTF
.,TRBJ1-4,TRBV19,.,TGTGCCAGTAGTACCCCAGGGTATGGTGAAAAACTGTTTTTT,CASSTPGYGEKLFF
.,TRBJ2-7,TRBV7-9,TRBD2,TGTGCCAGCAGCCCCCCCACTAGCGGGGGGGCGAGCGAGCAGTACTTC,CASSPPTSGGASEQYF
many,TRBJ2-3,TRBV4-1,.,TGCGCCAGCAGCCAAGTCAGCTTCGGCACGTTCACAGATACGCAGTATTTT,CASSQVSFGTFTDTQYF
.,TRBJ2-2,TRBV6-1,TRBD1,TGTGCCAGCAGTGACGGGTCAGGGGGCGGGGAGCTGTTTTTT,CASSDGSGGGELFF
few,TRBJ1-5,TRBV19,.,TGTGCCAGTAGTATAGATCTGACGGCGGGTCAGCCCCAGCATTTT,CASSIDLTAGQPQHF
few,TRBJ2-5,TRBV20-1,.,TGCAGTGCTAGAGATTCCGAATCGCTAGTAGAACAGGAGACCCAGTACTTC,CSARDSESLVEQETQYF
few,TRBJ1-1,TRBV7-8,.,TGTGCCAGCAGCAACTCCCCCGCCCCAAGTGCGAACACTGAAGCTTTCTTT,CASSNSPAPSANTEAFF
many,TRBJ2-1,TRBV7-9,TRBD1,TGTGCCAGCAGCGCCCGGGACAGCTACAATGAGCAGTTCTTC,CASSARDSYNEQFF
.,TRBJ2-1,TRBV28,.,TGTGCCAGCAGTTACAGGGTCTCGGGGCAGTTCTTC,CASSYRVSGQFF
few,TRBJ2-7,TRBV2,TRBD2,TGTGCCAGCCGAGCGGGGCCCAGGCACGAGCAGTACTTC,CASRAGPRHEQYF
.,TRBJ1-2,TRBV9,.,TGTGCCAGCGAGCGAAGGGGGGATGGTGGCTATGGCTACACCTTC,CASERRGDGGYGYTF
.,TRBJ1-2,TRBV7-9,.,TGTGCCCATGGAGACCGGAGCTATGGCTACACCTTC,CAHGDRSYGYTF
.,TRBJ1-2,TRBV6-5,.,TGTGCCAGCAGTTACTCCAGGACCGATGGCTACACCTTC,CASSYSRTDGYTF
few,TRBJ2-1,TRBV6-5,.,TGTGCCAGCAGTTACTCGATTTCTTTTAACAGTAATGAGCAGTTCTTC,CASSYSISFNSNEQFF
.,TRBJ1-2,TRBV27,.,TGTGCCAGCAGTTTATACGCAGAGAACTATGGCTACACCTTC,CASSLYAENYGYTF
.,TRBJ1-2,TRBV7-2,TRBD1,TGTGCCAGCAGCTTAAGTTCCAAAACAGACAGGGTCTATGGCTACACCTTC,CASSLSSKTDRVYGYTF
.,TRBJ1-5,TRBV28,TRBD1,TGTGCCAGCAGCCCTGGACAGGTATGGCCCCAGCATTTT,CASSPGQVWPQHF
few,TRBJ2-5,TRBV7-9,.,TGTGCCAGCAGCTTAGAAGGGACCGACGGAGAGACCCAGTACTTC,CASSLEGTDGETQYF
.,TRBJ1-1,TRBV27,.,TGTGCCAGCAGTTTATATACCGGCGCAAGACCGGGGGCTTTCTTT,CASSLYTGARPGAFF